Presented here are 17 T cell receptor beta chains from one specimen sequenced in a study of CD8 T cells in Susac syndrome. About 0.5 to 1 ug RNA was reverse transcribed with random hexamers. TCRdb called the immunoSEQ multiplex PCR reads again in MiXCR, with one record for every CDR3 protein. The sample gives more than 70,000 distinct CDR3 sequences, 75% to 95% of which show up once; just over 0.5% is in the top ten. Sequencing input: CD8+ T cells from PBMCs. These receptors originate from a human donor with multiple sclerosis.

The V call is TRBV20-1, the J call TRBJ2-3; 10 bases align to TRBD2. V dropped 5 bases and J dropped 2; count of bases not matched to a gene: 10. This CDR3 contains 16 residues. Germline V gene sequence: CDR1 DFQATT, CDR2 SNEGSKA (reference sequence). The CDR3 region is CSASASSGRATDTQYF. The CDR3 DNA is TGCAGTGCTTCGGCCTCCAGCGGGAGGGCCACAGATACGCAGTATTTT.

The chain employs TRBV30 and TRBJ1-3; D gene uncertain. Germline-derived CDR1 and CDR2 are GTSNPN and SVGIG (reference sequence). CDR3 length equals 13 residues. V lost 0 bases to trimming and J lost 1 base, with 4 bases between them. CDR3 nucleotides: TGTGCCTGGAGTGTCCCGTCTGGAAACACCATATATTTT. Its translation is CAWSVPSGNTIYF.

The V call is TRBV7-9, the J call TRBJ1-4; D uncertain. The germline V gene has CDR1 SEHNR and CDR2 FQNEAQ (reference sequence). The CDR3 length is 13 residues. V gave up 5 bases and J gave up 8 bases, with 12 bases separating them. The DNA for the CDR3 is TGTGCCAGCAGCAGGGTCGGTTTCGAAAAACTGTTTTTT. Its translation: CASSRVGFEKLFF.

The rearrangement joins TRBV19 to TRBJ1-2, with 10 bases matching TRBD1. V trimming: 3 bases; J trimming: 4 bases; junction bases outside the gene matches: 17. This CDR3 region has 19 residues. Germline CDR1 is LNHDA and CDR2 is SQIVND (reference sequence). The CDR3 spells CASSIQSWDRGTGSYGYTF. Here the CDR3 DNA reads TGTGCCAGTAGTATCCAAAGCTGGGACAGGGGAACCGGATCCTATGGCTACACCTTC.

The genes are TRBV14 and TRBJ1-1; no clear D gene. Deletions cut 4 bases from V and 0 bases from J, with 9 bases between. CDR1 is SGHDN, CDR2 FVKESK, per germline. This CDR3 region has 14 residues. CDR3 nucleotides: TGTGCCAGCAGCCCCGGCGGAATGAACACTGAAGCTTTCTTT. This sequence encodes CASSPGGMNTEAFF.

V usage is TRBV12-5 and J usage is TRBJ2-7; D remains ambiguous. The CDR3 totals 16 residues. CDR1 and CDR2 (germline): LGHNT, FRNRAP. V was trimmed by 1 base and J by 0 bases, leaving 13 bases between them. In DNA form, the CDR3 reads TGTGCTAGTGGTTTGGCCAGCACCATCCTCTCCTACGAGCAGTACTTC. Translation gives CASGLASTILSYEQYF.

This clonotype was counted between two and nine times. The chain joins TRBV29-1 to TRBJ2-7; 10 bases match TRBD1. CDR3 length: 16 residues. V lost 2 bases and J lost 0; bases outside the gene matches: 7. Germline V gene sequence: CDR1 SQVTM, CDR2 ANQGSEA. CDR3 bases: TGCAGCGTTGAAATCGGGACAGGGGTAAGCTCCTACGAGCAGTACTTC. Translating it yields CSVEIGTGVSSYEQYF.

This sequence joins TRBV5-1 and TRBJ1-2; tentatively, D is TRBD1 (6 bases). Germline assignment: CDR1 SGHRS and CDR2 YFSETQ. Trimming took off 4 bases at V and 2 bases at J, with 15 bases between the two ends. The CDR3 length is 15 residues. CDR3 sequence (DNA): TGCGCCAGCAGCCTCCCGGGACACCCGAACTATGGCTACACCTTC. This translates into CASSLPGHPNYGYTF.

The chain joins TRBV27 to TRBJ1-5, with D possibly matching TRBD1 (5 bases). V was shortened by 10 bases and J by 2 bases, with 21 bases between the two germline ends. This CDR3 is 16 amino acids long. The germline gives CDR1 MNHEY, CDR2 SMNVEV (reference sequence). Written as DNA, the CDR3 is TGTGCCATCATCTCGGGGCAGGGTGAAGGCAATCAGCCCCAGCATTTT. Translation: CAIISGQGEGNQPQHF.

This sequence joins TRBV7-6 and TRBJ2-7; D gene ambiguous. The CDR3 spans 13 residues. V was cut by 5 bases and J by 3 bases, with 11 bases left in between. Germline V gene lookup returns CDR1 SGHVS and CDR2 FNYEAQ. This CDR3 reads CASSLTPYYEQYF. DNA of the CDR3: TGTGCCAGCAGCCTGACACCCTACTACGAGCAGTACTTC.

CDR3 residues: CASWESSYNEQFF. CDR3 nucleotide sequence: TGTGCCAGCTGGGAGAGCTCCTACAATGAGCAGTTCTTC. This chain uses TRBV6-5 with TRBJ2-1; D is possibly TRBD2 (5 bases). This CDR3 has 13 residues. Germline V gives CDR1 MNHEY, CDR2 SVGAGI. Trimming cost V 8 bases and J 0 bases, with 8 bases left between them.

This chain connects TRBV7-8 to TRBJ1-4; D is possibly TRBD1 (5 bases). CDR1 and CDR2 (germline): SGHVS, FQNEAQ. V was trimmed by 1 base and J by 5 bases, leaving 11 bases between them. The CDR3 is 15 amino acids. The CDR3 region has the DNA TGTGCCAGCAGCTTAGGGGACTTCCTAAATGAAAAACTGTTTTTT. The encoded protein is CASSLGDFLNEKLFF.

This clonotype has more than one count but fewer than ten. The chain has TRBV27 and TRBJ2-1; possibly TRBD1 for D (5 bases). The V end lost 1 base, the J end lost 1 base, and 8 bases lay between the germline ends. CDR3 length: 15 residues. CDR1 and CDR2 from the germline V gene are MNHEY and SMNVEV (reference sequence). The CDR3 DNA reads as TGTGCCAGCAGTTTATTGGCAGGGTCCTACAATGAGCAGTTCTTC. This encodes CASSLLAGSYNEQFF.

The gene calls are TRBV5-4 and TRBJ2-1; 7 bases are a match to TRBD1. This CDR3 comprises 15 residues. Germline V gene sequence: CDR1 SGHNT, CDR2 YYREEE (reference sequence). With V trimmed by 3 bases and J by 4 bases, 7 bases remained unmatched. CDR3: CASSSRGQPYNEQFF. The CDR3 nucleotides read TGTGCCAGCAGCTCCCGGGGACAGCCATACAATGAGCAGTTCTTC.

The J gene is TRBJ2-7, the V gene TRBV18; 10 bases fit TRBD1. Germline CDR1 is KGHSH and CDR2 is LQKENI. Trimming removed 3 bases from V and 3 bases from J; junction bases left unmatched: 8. The CDR3 length is 16 residues. CDR3 residues: CASSPSYGTGVYEQYF. CDR3 nucleotides: TGTGCCAGCTCACCCTCCTACGGGACAGGGGTCTACGAGCAGTACTTC. The whole variable domain, remainder taken from reference TRBV18 and TRBJ2-7, is NAGVMQNPRHLVRRRGQEARLRCSPMKGHSHVYWYRQLPEEGLKFMVYLQKENIIDESGMPKERFSAEFPKEGPSILRIQQVVRGDSAAYFCASSPSYGTGVYEQYFGPGTRLTVT.

A single count supports this clonotype. V gene TRBV28 combines with J gene TRBJ2-2; maybe TRBD1 (6 bases). CDR1 and CDR2 from the germline V gene are MDHEN and SYDVKM. The CDR3 length is 14 residues. The germline V and J ends were trimmed by 6 bases and 8 bases, with 16 bases remaining between them. In DNA form, the CDR3 reads TGTGCCAGCAGGCCTCGGGGACACGAAGGGGAGCTGTTTTTT. Its protein is CASRPRGHEGELFF.

The V gene is TRBV9, the J gene TRBJ2-3, with D possibly being TRBD2 (5 bases). Between the trimmed V and J ends, which lost 5 bases and 1 base, there was a span of 5 bases. Germline values: CDR1 SGDLS, CDR2 YYNGEE. This CDR3 region has 12 residues. The CDR3 sequence is CASRRGTDTQYF. DNA of the CDR3: TGTGCCAGCAGGCGGGGCACAGATACGCAGTATTTT.